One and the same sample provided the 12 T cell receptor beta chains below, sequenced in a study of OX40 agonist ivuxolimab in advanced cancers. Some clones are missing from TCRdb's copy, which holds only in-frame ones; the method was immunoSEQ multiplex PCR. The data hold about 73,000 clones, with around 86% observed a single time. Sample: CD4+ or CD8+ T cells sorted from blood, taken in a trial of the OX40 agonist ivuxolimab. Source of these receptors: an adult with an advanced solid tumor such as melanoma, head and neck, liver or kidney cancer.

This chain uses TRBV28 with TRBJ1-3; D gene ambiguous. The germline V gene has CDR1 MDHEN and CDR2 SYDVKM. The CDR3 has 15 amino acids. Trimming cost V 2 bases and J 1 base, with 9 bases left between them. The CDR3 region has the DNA TGTGCCAGCAGTTTACCGGGCTCATCTGGAAACACCATATATTTT. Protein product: CASSLPGSSGNTIYF. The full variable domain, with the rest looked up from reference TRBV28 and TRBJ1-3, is DVKVTQSSRYLVKRTGEKVFLECVQDMDHENMFWYRQDPGLGLRLIYFSYDVKMKEKGDIPEGYSVSREKKERFSLILESASTNQTSMYLCASSLPGSSGNTIYFGEGSWLTVV.

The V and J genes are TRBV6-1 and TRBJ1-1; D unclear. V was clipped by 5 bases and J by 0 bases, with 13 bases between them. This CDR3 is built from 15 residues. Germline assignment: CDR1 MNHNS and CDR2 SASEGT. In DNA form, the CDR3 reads TGTGCCAGCAGTCGGACGGTTACCTTGAACACTGAAGCTTTCTTT. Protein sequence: CASSRTVTLNTEAFF.

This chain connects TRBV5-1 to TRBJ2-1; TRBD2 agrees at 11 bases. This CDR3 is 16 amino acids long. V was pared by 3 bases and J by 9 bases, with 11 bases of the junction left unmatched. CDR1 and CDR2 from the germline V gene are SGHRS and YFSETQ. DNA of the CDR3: TGCGCCAGCAGCTCCAATCCGACTAGCGGGACCGCTGAGCAGTTCTTC. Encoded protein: CASSSNPTSGTAEQFF.

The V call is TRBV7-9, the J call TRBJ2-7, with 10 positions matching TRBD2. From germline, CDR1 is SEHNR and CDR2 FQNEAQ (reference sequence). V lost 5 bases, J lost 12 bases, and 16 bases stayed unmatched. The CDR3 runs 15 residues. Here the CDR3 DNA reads TGTGCCAGCAGCCCGGCCGGGACTAGCGTGCTCCAGGGGTACTTC. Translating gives CASSPAGTSVLQGYF.

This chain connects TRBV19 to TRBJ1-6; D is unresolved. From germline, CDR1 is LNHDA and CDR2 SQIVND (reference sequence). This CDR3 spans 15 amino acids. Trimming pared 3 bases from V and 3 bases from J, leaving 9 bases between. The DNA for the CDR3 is TGTGCCAGTAGTATGCAGGCCCTCTATAATTCACCCCTCCACTTT. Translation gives CASSMQALYNSPLHF.

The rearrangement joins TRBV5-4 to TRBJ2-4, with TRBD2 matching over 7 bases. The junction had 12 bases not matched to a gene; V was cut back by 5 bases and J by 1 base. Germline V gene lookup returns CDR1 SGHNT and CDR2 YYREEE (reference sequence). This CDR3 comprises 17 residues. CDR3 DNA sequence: TGTGCCAGCAGTCTGGGTCAAGGGGAGGGCGCCAAAAACATTCAGTACTTC. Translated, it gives CASSLGQGEGAKNIQYF.

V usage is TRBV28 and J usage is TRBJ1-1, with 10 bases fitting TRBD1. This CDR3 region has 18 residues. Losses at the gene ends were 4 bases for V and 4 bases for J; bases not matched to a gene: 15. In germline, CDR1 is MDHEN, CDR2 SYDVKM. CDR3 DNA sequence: TGTGCCAGCAGTTACGGACAGGGGGGGGTTATGTTGAGCACTGAAGCTTTCTTT. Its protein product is CASSYGQGGVMLSTEAFF.

The DNA for the CDR3 is TGTGCCAGCAGACCTTACAGGTCCGGGAATTCACCCCTCCACTTT. This gives the protein CASRPYRSGNSPLHF. The chain uses TRBV2 and TRBJ1-6, with TRBD1 as a possible D gene (5 bases). From germline, CDR1 is SNHLY and CDR2 FYNNEI. There are 15 residues in the CDR3. The germline V and J ends were trimmed by 6 bases and 7 bases, with 16 bases remaining between them.

This chain's CDR3 is CASSDGQGAGNTIYF. As DNA, the CDR3 is TGTGCCAGCAGTGACGGACAGGGGGCCGGAAACACCATATATTTT. This chain links TRBV2 with TRBJ1-3; TRBD1 matches at 11 bases. The CDR3 is made up of 15 amino acids. Germline-derived CDR1 and CDR2 are SNHLY and FYNNEI. V lost 3 bases and J lost 4; bases outside the gene matches: 2.

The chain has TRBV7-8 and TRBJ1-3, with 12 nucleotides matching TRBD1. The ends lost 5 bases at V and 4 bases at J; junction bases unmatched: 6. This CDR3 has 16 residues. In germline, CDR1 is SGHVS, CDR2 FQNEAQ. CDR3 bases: TGTGCCAGCAGCCCGGGACAGGGGGCTGTGGGAAACACCATATATTTT. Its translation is CASSPGQGAVGNTIYF.

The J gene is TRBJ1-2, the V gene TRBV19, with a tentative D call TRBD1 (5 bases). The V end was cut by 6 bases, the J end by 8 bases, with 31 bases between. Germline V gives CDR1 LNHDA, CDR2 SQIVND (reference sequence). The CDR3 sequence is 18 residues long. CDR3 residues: CASSADEGTAIPGRGYTF. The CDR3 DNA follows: TGTGCCAGTAGCGCCGACGAAGGGACGGCAATCCCGGGGAGAGGCTACACCTTC. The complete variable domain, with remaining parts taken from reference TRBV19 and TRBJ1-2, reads DGGITQSPKYLFRKEGQNVTLSCEQNLNHDAMYWYRQDPGQGLRLIYYSQIVNDFQKGDIAEGYSVSREKKESFPLTVTSAQKNPTAFYLCASSADEGTAIPGRGYTFGSGTRLTVV.

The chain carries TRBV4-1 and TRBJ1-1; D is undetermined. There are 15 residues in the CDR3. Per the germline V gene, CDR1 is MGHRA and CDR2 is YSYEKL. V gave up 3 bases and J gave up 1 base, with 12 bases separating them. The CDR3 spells CASSHPDRENTEAFF. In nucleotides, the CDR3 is TGCGCCAGCAGCCACCCAGACCGGGAGAACACTGAAGCTTTCTTT.